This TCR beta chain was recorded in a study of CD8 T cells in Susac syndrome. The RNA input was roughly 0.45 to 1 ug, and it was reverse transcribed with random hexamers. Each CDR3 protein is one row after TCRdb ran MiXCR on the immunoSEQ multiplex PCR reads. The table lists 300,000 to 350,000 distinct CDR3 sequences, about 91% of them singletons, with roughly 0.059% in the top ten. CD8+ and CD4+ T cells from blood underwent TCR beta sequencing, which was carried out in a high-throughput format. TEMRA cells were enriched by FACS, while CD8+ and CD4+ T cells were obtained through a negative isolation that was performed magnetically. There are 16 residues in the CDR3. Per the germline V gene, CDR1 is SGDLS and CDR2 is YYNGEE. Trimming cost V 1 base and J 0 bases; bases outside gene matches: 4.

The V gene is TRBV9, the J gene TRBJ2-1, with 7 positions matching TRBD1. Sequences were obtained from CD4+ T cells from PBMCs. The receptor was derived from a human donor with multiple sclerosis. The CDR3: CASSVSPGGSYNEQFF. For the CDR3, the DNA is TGTGCCAGCAGCGTAAGCCCAGGGGGCTCCTACAATGAGCAGTTCTTC.